The entry that follows covers one T cell receptor beta chain sequence. Its cognate antigen has yet to be identified. Germline and junction disagree at one end, which may indicate a read error. This sample is part of a study of blood T cells in healthy people across ages (dated by TCRdb to about 2015). Regarding the complete study: In model experiments, template switching captured roughly one uniquely barcoded TCR beta cDNA molecule for every two T cells. The study analyzed two additional independent replicas of 1 million unique cDNA reads from the same blood draw for two donors, one aged 18 to 29 and one aged 80 or older. The study measured age-related changes in TCR beta repertoire diversity using deep sequencing normalized with unique cDNA molecular identifiers. Four age groups were formed from the donors: young (average about 15 years), middle-aged (more than 35), aged (roughly 58) and long-lived (more than 75). Donors of different ages were randomly distributed across sequencing lanes to avoid experimental bias. Study-wide conclusions, independent of this receptor: Conclusive comparison of naive and antigen-experienced compartments was prevented by the profiling of bulk unsorted PBMCs. Observed TCR beta diversity per million T cells fell roughly linearly with age, and a significant reduction was already apparent by age roughly 40. A strong correlation was found between observed TCR beta diversity and the percentage of naive T cells measured by flow cytometry. Donor CMV infection status was unknown, potentially confounding age-related changes in expanded clonotypes. Estimates of total diversity based on one million sequenced T cells were regarded as lower bounds and as underestimates. Compared with the aged group, the long-lived group had more naive CD4+ T cells, fewer expanded clones and increased TCR diversity, a pattern suggesting age selection.

The library was produced with 5' RACE. Data came from an Illumina HiSeq 2500. A second roughly 6 to 12 cycle PCR used a sample-barcoded 5' primer and a J-beta primer mix. A template-switch 5' adaptor carrying 12 random nucleotides introduced a unique molecular identifier onto each TCR beta cDNA molecule. Each sample yielded at least 2.5 million CDR3-containing paired-end reads. The Mint cDNA synthesis kit, primed by a TRBC-specific oligonucleotide, was used to synthesize first-strand cDNA from all RNA. After uracil-DNA glycosylase treatment, a first 18-cycle PCR used universal primers M1SS and BC2_uni_R on all cDNA. Processing in the source paper ran as follows. Each sample was normalized by randomly selecting 1 million high-quality reads, each carrying a distinct molecular identifier. Reads with shared molecular identifiers were discarded instead of being binned into consensus sequences. MiTCR, set to a Q25 quality threshold and the strictest error-elimination algorithm, was used for CDR3 identification, clonotype clustering and error correction. A nonparametric unseen species model using Euler transformation provided a lower-bound estimate of total TCR beta diversity. TCRdb reprocessed the public reads (quality trimming at Q25 with fastp, clone calling with MiXCR) and kept in-frame beta chains. Entries are consolidated by CDR3 protein sequence, retaining the most common genes and DNA. For this entry, the V and J calls and clone size follow TCRdb and not the study's own pipeline. This sample holds over 700,000 distinct CDR3 sequences; 50% to 65% were observed only once. The ten most abundant clones make up about 42% of the sample.

Inclusive of the bounding cysteine and phenylalanine, the CDR3 is 14 residues long. The CDR3 DNA has 42 bases and is translated from base 1. CDR1 is given as DFQATT and CDR2 as SNEGSKA, both from the germline V gene (reference sequence). Systemically healthy Caucasian individuals from Russia, approximately 39 in total and aged about 6 to 100 years, were included as donors. Approximately 10 milliliters of peripheral blood were collected from each donor into EDTA-treated Vacutainer tubes. Ficoll-Paque density-gradient centrifugation was used to isolate PBMCs, with at least 7 million per sample. Trizol reagent was used to extract total RNA from the PBMCs, yielding at least 5.5 micrograms per sample. Naive CD45RAhigh/CD27high T cell percentages were measured by flow cytometry on a PBMC aliquot from every donor.

The receptor comes from a man of 80 years or more in good health. The sequencing sample was made of blood. Recombination joined TRBV20-1 with TRBJ2-5, with TRBD2 perhaps the D gene, on 7 matching bases. For the CDR3, the sequence is CSARGEGYQETQYF. The DNA is as follows: TGCAGCGCTAGGGGGGAGGGGTACCAAGAGACCCAGTACTTC.